The entry below gives a single TCR beta chain sequence along with its context. Its antigen is still unknown. It has no much larger one-base neighbor in the sample; base qualities were not kept. The donors were healthy, HIV-negative adults who had no recently reported acute infections or vaccinations. All donors were Caucasian adults living in Nashville, Tennessee, USA. CD4+ T cells were enriched by magnetic negative selection; naive cells were then positively selected on CD45RA, and the negative fraction formed the memory subset. Blood was obtained by leukapheresis, after which PBMCs were separated by Ficoll-Histopaque density gradient centrifugation and cryopreserved in liquid nitrogen vapor phase. Analytical flow cytometry was used to check the purity and quantity of each magnetically sorted T cell population. From each sorted fraction, genomic DNA was isolated and quantified by UV absorbance on a Nanodrop 2000c.

The sample originates from a study of shared clonotypes between healthy human individuals (TCRdb year 2020). Background on the whole study: Two women and a few men aged 18 to 49 years were included in the cohort. For each donor, three plates each were used for CD4 naive and CD4 memory, two plates were used for CD8 naive, and one plate was used for CD8 memory. Blood TCR repertoires of roughly five healthy adults were deeply sequenced to estimate repertoire size and the extent of clonotype sharing between individuals. To increase sequencing depth and limit assay-specific biases, different laboratories used diverse techniques to prepare libraries and sequence TCR repertoires. Each donor's leukapheresis produced roughly between roughly 0.85 and 9 billion PBMCs. What the research found in general, with its limitations: Sampling was restricted to blood, and TCR repertoires in tissue are likely to differ from TCR repertoires in blood. Naive subsets generally had larger estimated clonotype richness than memory subsets did. Because the study included a small number of donors, the genetic and exposure-history diversity represented was limited. Pairwise subsampling led to the expectation that sequencing depth would affect the degree of clonotype sharing among donors. Across four donors, about 5.2% of naive CD4, around 3.5% of naive CD8, 2.3% of memory CD4, and under 0.45% of memory CD8 clonotypes were shared. Compared with non-shared clonotypes, clonotypes shared by all four sorted-subset donors had higher generation probabilities. Incomplete sequencing was indicated by rarefaction of sorted-subset datasets, despite the large sequencing depth.

TCR CDR3 regions were amplified from genomic DNA by multiplex PCR using the deep immunoSEQ assay. For each cell subset, the extracted genomic DNA was distributed evenly across all wells of several immunoSEQ 96-well plates, and each plate served as one replicate. Each replicate PCR for sorted subsets received around 0.2 ug genomic DNA, equal to roughly 33,000 T cell genomes. Purified libraries were quantified with a Qubit 3.0 fluorometer, sized on a Bioanalyzer 2100, and re-quantified with the KAPA Library Quantification kit. Every immunoSEQ 96-well plate was sequenced on a dedicated single-read 150-cycle Illumina NextSeq 550 flow cell. The original methods were these. Because the immunoSEQ output held only junctional sequences and lacked quality scores, the filtering could not match the filtering applied to full-length reads. To assign V/J genes and CDR3, sequences were annotated using PyIR, a Python wrapper for IgBLAST v1.9, with IMGT germline references. Any read was removed if the V/J assignment was weak (E-value above 1e-6), the CDR3 was missing, or the read contained stop codons, out-of-frame junctions, or ambiguous translated residues. V3J clonotypes were defined as sequences sharing the same inferred V gene, J gene, and CDR3 amino acid sequence. Percentage overlap between repertoires was calculated by dividing the number of shared unique clonotypes by the size of the smaller repertoire. Repertoire richness was assessed with RTK rarefaction, the Chao1 estimator, and Recon v2.1 estimates of unobserved clonotypes. For all TCRbeta clonotypes obtained by the gDNA method from a handful of donors, generation probabilities were computed with OLGA. TCRdb took this table from immuneACCESS and kept in-frame rearrangements with V and J called. Such tables lack part of the clones; where checked against another copy, unresolved V genes explain under half of the gap, and the rest is unexplained. V and J calls plus clone size are reproduced from that table; the DNA served to infer D and trimming. Counted in this sample were roughly 2.2 million clones; more than 80% of them appeared once. The top ten clonotypes cover 0.39% of the sample.

At the junction V is shortened by 5 bases and J by 6 bases; bases outside the gene matches: 8. Taken from cysteine to phenylalanine, the CDR3 has 14 residues. Left in the record is the CDR3 DNA by itself, 42 bases read in frame from the first base. Looking up the germline V gene (reference sequence) yields CDR1 SEHNR and CDR2 FQNEAQ. Sequencing was performed on naive CD4+ T cells from PBMCs. The cell subset or site label, read with the paper, signifies: CD45RA+ positively selected. Recombination joined TRBV7-9 with TRBJ2-7; 9 central bases correspond to TRBD1. The receptor's source is a man aged 18 to 29 in good health. Some clones in this sample may be carry-over from other donors' samples. CDR3 region: CASSRDRDLSEQYF. The sequence in DNA is TGTGCCAGCAGCCGGGACAGGGACCTATCCGAGCAGTACTTC.